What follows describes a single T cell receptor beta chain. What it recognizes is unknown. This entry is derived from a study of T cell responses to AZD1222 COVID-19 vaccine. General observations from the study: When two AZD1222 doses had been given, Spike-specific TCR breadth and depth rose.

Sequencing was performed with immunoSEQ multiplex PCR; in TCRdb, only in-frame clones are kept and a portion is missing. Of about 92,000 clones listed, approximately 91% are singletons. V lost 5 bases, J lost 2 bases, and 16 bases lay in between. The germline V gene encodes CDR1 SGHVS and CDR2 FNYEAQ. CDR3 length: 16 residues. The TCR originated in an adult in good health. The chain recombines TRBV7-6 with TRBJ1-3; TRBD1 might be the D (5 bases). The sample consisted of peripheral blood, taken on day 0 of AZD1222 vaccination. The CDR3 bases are TGTGCCAGCAGCCCCAATCCGGGGGAGGCTGGAAACACCATATATTTT. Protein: CASSPNPGEAGNTIYF.